The 30 T cell receptor beta chains listed next were all sequenced from one sample in a study of radiotherapy plus CTLA-4 blockade in lung cancer. Generated by immunoSEQ multiplex PCR, the TCRdb table keeps only in-frame clones and is missing some. The sample shows roughly 30,000 clones, 70% to 90% of them seen only once. The sample in question was peripheral blood, obtained from a patient treated with radiotherapy plus ipilimumab. All receptors derive from a human donor with non-small cell lung cancer that progressed on radiotherapy plus ipilimumab.

This clone rates as medium-sized (0.01 to 0.1%). The genes are TRBV6-6 and TRBJ2-7, with D unresolved. V was trimmed by 6 bases and J by 8 bases, leaving 11 bases between them. CDR1 is MNHNY and CDR2 is SVGAGI in the germline V gene (reference sequence). CDR3 length: 11 residues. CDR3 region: CASSPSVKQYF. The CDR3 nucleotides are TGTGCCAGCAGCCCCAGCGTCAAGCAGTACTTC.

The J gene is TRBJ2-3, the V gene TRBV5-1; 10 bases map to TRBD2. CDR3 length: 16 amino acids. The trim removed 0 bases at V and 3 bases at J, leaving 4 bases unmatched. Per germline, CDR1 SGHRS and CDR2 YFSETQ. The CDR3 DNA follows: TGCGCCAGCAGCTTGGTCGCTAGCGGGGGTACAGATACGCAGTATTTT. Translating gives CASSLVASGGTDTQYF.

The rearrangement uses TRBV5-4 and TRBJ1-1; 9 nucleotides agree with TRBD1. The CDR3 extends over 14 amino acids. Germline loops: CDR1 SGHNT, CDR2 YYREEE (reference sequence). The V segment lost 4 bases and the J segment 1 base; nucleotides outside the gene matches: 2. The DNA of the CDR3 is TGTGCCAGCAGCACGGACAGGGGGAACACTGAAGCTTTCTTT. This codes for CASSTDRGNTEAFF.

The CDR3 reads CASSFVLYNEQFF. The CDR3 DNA sequence: TGTGCCAGCAGCTTCGTTCTTTACAATGAGCAGTTCTTC. V and J are TRBV11-1 and TRBJ2-1, with D unresolved. Germline loops: CDR1 SGHAT, CDR2 FQDESV (reference sequence). This CDR3 region has 13 residues. V lost 3 bases to trimming and J lost 4 bases, with 7 bases between them. The full variable domain, with the rest looked up from reference TRBV11-1 and TRBJ2-1, is EAEVAQSPRYKITEKSQAVAFWCDPISGHATLYWYRQILGQGPELLVQFQDESVVDDSQLPKDRFSAERLKGVDSTLKIQPAELGDSAMYLCASSFVLYNEQFFGPGTRLTVL.

The V call is TRBV4-1, the J call TRBJ1-5; 9 bases are shared with TRBD1. The CDR3 has 15 residues. Trimming removed 4 bases from V and 4 bases from J; junction bases left unmatched: 5. CDR1 MGHRA and CDR2 YSYEKL come from the germline V gene. This CDR3 is CASSRVGQGNQPQHF. The CDR3 bases are TGCGCCAGCAGCCGGGTGGGACAGGGTAATCAGCCCCAGCATTTT.

This sequence joins TRBV6-4 and TRBJ1-6; D may be TRBD1 (5 bases). From germline, CDR1 is MRHNA and CDR2 SNTAGT. CDR3 length: 13 amino acids. With 6 bases removed from V and 8 bases from J, the gap between germline ends came to 11 bases. The CDR3 sequence: CASRESRDSPLHF. The CDR3 bases are TGTGCCAGCAGGGAAAGCAGGGATTCACCCCTCCACTTT.

The CDR3 region is CASRTGVISNQPQHF. The CDR3 DNA reads TGTGCCAGCAGGACAGGGGTGATTAGCAATCAGCCCCAGCATTTT. This chain joins TRBV27 and TRBJ1-5; TRBD1 agrees at 8 bases. The CDR3 loop spans 15 amino acids. CDR1 and CDR2 from the germline V gene are MNHEY and SMNVEV (reference sequence). After removal of 6 bases from V and 0 bases from J, the junction contained 4 bases not matched to a gene.

The genes are TRBV2 and TRBJ1-3; TRBD1 aligns across 9 bases. Losses at the gene ends were 3 bases for V and 1 base for J; bases not matched to a gene: 4. The CDR3 runs to 16 residues. The germline V gene has CDR1 SNHLY and CDR2 FYNNEI. DNA of the CDR3: TGTGCCAGCAGTGACCCGGGACAGGGTTCTGGAAACACCATATATTTT. The encoded protein is CASSDPGQGSGNTIYF.

This clone was seen once. This chain joins TRBV2 and TRBJ2-7; D remains unclear. The CDR3 totals 14 residues. Germline V gives CDR1 SNHLY, CDR2 FYNNEI. Between the trimmed V and J ends, which lost 5 bases and 4 bases, there was a span of 15 bases. The CDR3 is CASSLTEPVYEQYF. CDR3 bases: TGTGCCAGCAGTCTCACAGAGCCTGTATACGAGCAGTACTTC.

With respect to this clone: At one of its ends the junction is not consistent with the germline gene, which may arise from a read error. J is TRBJ1-1 and V is TRBV13, with D possibly matching TRBD1 (6 bases). The CDR3 loop spans 13 amino acids. Germline CDR1 PRHDT, CDR2 FYEKMQ (reference sequence). The CDR3 nucleotides read TGTGCCAGCCGCTTGGGGGCGATCACTGAAGCTTTCTTT. Translated, it gives CASRLGAITEAFF.

The chain couples TRBV21-1 to TRBJ1-2; the table calls TRBD1, which could not be checked here. TRBV21-1 is given as a pseudogene. The CDR3 is 16 residues long. The CDR3 reads CASSKGTVPTYYGYTF. CDR3 in DNA: TGTGCCAGCAGCAAAGGGACAGTACCGACCTACTATGGCTACACCTTC.

The chain combines TRBV6-4 with TRBJ1-1; TRBD1 is a possible D gene (5 bases). This CDR3 spans 14 amino acids. V lost 3 bases, J lost 4 bases, and 12 bases lay in between. The germline V gene has CDR1 MRHNA and CDR2 SNTAGT. In DNA, the CDR3 is TGTGCCAGCAGTGAACAGGCAGGGTTCACTGAAGCTTTCTTT. This codes for CASSEQAGFTEAFF.

The chain couples TRBV28 to TRBJ2-7, with 7 positions matching TRBD2. J lost 5 bases, V lost 6 bases, and 10 bases had no gene match. CDR3 length equals 14 residues. Germline CDR1 is MDHEN and CDR2 is SYDVKM. The CDR3 region has the DNA TGTGCCAGCAGCGAGCGGGGAGGCGGGGACGAGCAGTACTTC. As protein: CASSERGGGDEQYF.

The CDR3 loop reads CASSSRDFNEQFF. Written as DNA, the CDR3 is TGTGCCAGCAGCTCGAGGGACTTCAATGAGCAGTTCTTC. J is TRBJ2-1 and V is TRBV7-9; TRBD2 might be the D (6 bases). The V gene lost 4 bases and the J gene lost 6 bases, with 10 bases spanning the gap. Germline loops: CDR1 SEHNR, CDR2 FQNEAQ (reference sequence). CDR3 size: 13 residues.

This rearrangement joins TRBV19 to TRBJ2-7, with 9 bases that match TRBD1. The CDR3 spans 14 residues. In germline, CDR1 is LNHDA, CDR2 SQIVND (reference sequence). Germline trimming cut 6 bases from V and 2 bases from J; bases unmatched to any gene: 5. The CDR3 protein is CASSRDRVAYEQYF. DNA for the CDR3: TGTGCCAGTAGCAGGGACAGGGTTGCCTACGAGCAGTACTTC. Looking up the rest from reference TRBV19 and TRBJ2-7 gives the full variable domain: DGGITQSPKYLFRKEGQNVTLSCEQNLNHDAMYWYRQDPGQGLRLIYYSQIVNDFQKGDIAEGYSVSREKKESFPLTVTSAQKNPTAFYLCASSRDRVAYEQYFGPGTRLTVT.

The genes are TRBV5-1 and TRBJ2-1, with TRBD2 matching over 12 bases. CDR3 length: 18 amino acids. Trimming removed 4 bases from V and 0 bases from J; junction bases left unmatched: 8. Germline V gene lookup returns CDR1 SGHRS and CDR2 YFSETQ. The CDR3 nucleotides are TGCGCCAGCAGCATTGGACTAGCGGGGTTCCGCTCCTACAATGAGCAGTTCTTC. This sequence encodes CASSIGLAGFRSYNEQFF. The full variable domain, completed using reference TRBV5-1 and TRBJ2-1, is KAGVTQTPRYLIKTRGQQVTLSCSPISGHRSVSWYQQTPGQGLQFLFEYFSETQRNKGNFPGRFSGRQFSNSRSEMNVSTLELGDSALYLCASSIGLAGFRSYNEQFFGPGTRLTVL.

The V gene is TRBV10-3, the J gene TRBJ1-2; TRBD1 matches at 10 bases. This CDR3 is 14 amino acids long. Germline CDR1 and CDR2: ENHRY and SYGVKD. The V and J ends lost 4 bases and 4 bases, in that order; junction bases with no gene match: 3. CDR3 residues: CAISGGTGVYGYTF. The CDR3 DNA reads TGTGCCATCAGTGGTGGGACAGGGGTCTATGGCTACACCTTC.

The chain employs TRBV18 and TRBJ1-5; D is uncertain. V was trimmed by 3 bases and J by 4 bases, leaving 7 bases between them. The CDR3 has 13 amino acids. Germline CDR1 is KGHSH and CDR2 is LQKENI. The CDR3 coding sequence is TGTGCCAGCTCACCTGGGAGTAATCAGCCCCAGCATTTT. Translated: CASSPGSNQPQHF. Complete variable domain (other parts from reference TRBV18 and TRBJ1-5): NAGVMQNPRHLVRRRGQEARLRCSPMKGHSHVYWYRQLPEEGLKFMVYLQKENIIDESGMPKERFSAEFPKEGPSILRIQQVVRGDSAAYFCASSPGSNQPQHFGDGTRLSIL.

The J gene is TRBJ1-4, the V gene TRBV19; D is possibly TRBD1 (5 bases). The CDR3 runs 15 residues. The germline V gene has CDR1 LNHDA and CDR2 SQIVND (reference sequence). The V end was cut by 6 bases, the J end by 8 bases, with 19 bases between. The CDR3 DNA sequence: TGTGCCAGTAGCTTAGGACCCGGGGGAGACGAAAAACTGTTTTTT. It yields the protein CASSLGPGGDEKLFF.

V is TRBV7-8 and J is TRBJ2-1; D might be TRBD2 (6 bases). Germline V gene data show CDR1 as SGHVS and CDR2 as FQNEAQ. V lost 2 bases and J lost 0, with 8 bases in between. The CDR3 consists of 15 residues. The CDR3 nucleotides read TGTGCCAGCAGCTTATCTAGCGCCTCCTACAATGAGCAGTTCTTC. This gives the protein CASSLSSASYNEQFF.

The genes are TRBV5-6 and TRBJ2-2, with 10 bases matching TRBD2. This CDR3 has 17 amino acids. The germline gives CDR1 SGHDT, CDR2 YYEEEE. The V and J ends lost 4 bases and 2 bases, in that order; junction bases with no gene match: 8. The DNA of the CDR3 is TGTGCCAGCAGCCTCCAGCGGGGGGGAATAAACACCGGGGAGCTGTTTTTT. This codes for CASSLQRGGINTGELFF.

The chain is built from TRBV19 and TRBJ1-1, with D perhaps matching TRBD1 (6 bases). V lost 6 bases and J 0 bases, leaving 8 bases between the germline ends. Germline-derived CDR1 and CDR2 are LNHDA and SQIVND (reference sequence). The CDR3 extends over 13 amino acids. CDR3 sequence: CASRGHLNTEAFF. The DNA for the CDR3 is TGTGCCAGTAGGGGACATCTGAACACTGAAGCTTTCTTT.

The chain joins TRBV5-6 to TRBJ2-3; 9 positions agree with TRBD2. Trimming removed 0 bases from V and 4 bases from J; junction bases left unmatched: 6. Germline CDR1 reads SGHDT; CDR2 reads YYEEEE. The CDR3 has 16 residues. The CDR3 spells CASSLGASGAPDTQYF. CDR3 bases: TGTGCCAGCAGCTTGGGAGCTAGCGGGGCGCCAGATACGCAGTATTTT.

This clone was found a few times. J is TRBJ2-1 and V is TRBV6-6; 11 nucleotides match TRBD2. V dropped 5 bases and J dropped 3; count of bases not matched to a gene: 3. This CDR3 has 15 amino acids. Germline V lookup: CDR1 MNHNY, CDR2 SVGAGI (reference sequence). The CDR3 nucleotides are TGTGCCAGCAGTGGGGGACTAGCGGACTACAATGAGCAGTTCTTC. As protein: CASSGGLADYNEQFF.

The V gene is TRBV11-2, the J gene TRBJ2-1; 9 positions match TRBD2. The germline gives CDR1 SGHAT, CDR2 FQNNGV. This CDR3 has 17 amino acids. J was trimmed by 0 bases and V by 4 bases; bases with no gene match: 7. CDR3: CASSSPSSGVSYNEQFF. The CDR3 DNA reads as TGTGCCAGCAGCTCCCCTTCTAGCGGGGTCTCCTACAATGAGCAGTTCTTC.

This clone has more than one count but fewer than ten. For the CDR3, the DNA is TGTGCCTTGCGGAGATTCGTCACTGAAGCTTTCTTT. Translation: CALRRFVTEAFF. J is TRBJ1-1 and V is TRBV6-1; D is ambiguous. Trimming took off 11 bases at V and 4 bases at J, with 14 bases between the two ends. The CDR3 is 12 residues long. Germline assignment: CDR1 MNHNS and CDR2 SASEGT.

The CDR3 nucleotides are TGCGCCAGCAGCCTCCACAGGGGGCTGAACACCGGGGAGCTGTTTTTT. Translating gives CASSLHRGLNTGELFF. J is TRBJ2-2 and V is TRBV4-1; 9 bases align to TRBD1. V was clipped by 4 bases and J by 1 base; unmatched bases: 4. CDR1 is MGHRA, CDR2 YSYEKL, per germline. The CDR3 is made up of 16 amino acids.

V and J are TRBV4-2 and TRBJ2-5; 10 bases are shared with TRBD2. The germline V gene has CDR1 LGHNA and CDR2 YNFKEQ. The J segment lost 2 bases and the V segment lost 1 base, leaving 4 bases of the junction unmatched. CDR3 length: 16 amino acids. The CDR3 coding sequence is TGTGCCAGCAGCCAAGGAACTAGCGGGGTACAAGAGACCCAGTACTTC. Translating gives CASSQGTSGVQETQYF.

J is TRBJ2-1 and V is TRBV4-3, with TRBD2 identical over 16 bases. This CDR3 has 17 residues. Trimming removed 5 bases from V and 2 bases from J; junction bases left unmatched: 3. CDR1 LGHNA and CDR2 YSLEER come from the germline V gene. CDR3 nucleotide sequence: TGCGCCAGCAGCTTCGGGACTAGCGGGGGGGCCTACAATGAGCAGTTCTTC. It specifies CASSFGTSGGAYNEQFF.

V is TRBV29-1 and J is TRBJ2-5; 7 nucleotides agree with TRBD2. The CDR3 runs 12 residues. CDR1 is SQVTM and CDR2 is ANQGSEA in the germline V gene. V lost 3 bases and J lost 3; bases outside the gene matches: 1. The CDR3 protein is CSVEAGEETQYF. The CDR3 DNA follows: TGCAGCGTTGAGGCGGGGGAAGAGACCCAGTACTTC.